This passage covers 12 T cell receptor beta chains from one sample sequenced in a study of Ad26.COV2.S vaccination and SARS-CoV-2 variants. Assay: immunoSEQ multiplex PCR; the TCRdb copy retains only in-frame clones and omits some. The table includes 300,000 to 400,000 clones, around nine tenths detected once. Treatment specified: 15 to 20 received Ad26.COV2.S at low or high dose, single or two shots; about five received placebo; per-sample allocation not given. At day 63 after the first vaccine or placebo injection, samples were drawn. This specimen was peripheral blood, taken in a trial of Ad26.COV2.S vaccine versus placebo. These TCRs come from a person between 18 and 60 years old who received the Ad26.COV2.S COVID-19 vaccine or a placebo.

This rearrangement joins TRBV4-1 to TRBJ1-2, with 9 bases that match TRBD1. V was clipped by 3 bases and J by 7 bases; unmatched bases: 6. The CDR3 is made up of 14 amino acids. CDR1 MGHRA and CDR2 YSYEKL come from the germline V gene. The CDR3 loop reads CASSQASGQGGYTF. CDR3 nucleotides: TGCGCCAGCAGCCAGGCCTCGGGACAGGGTGGCTACACCTTC.

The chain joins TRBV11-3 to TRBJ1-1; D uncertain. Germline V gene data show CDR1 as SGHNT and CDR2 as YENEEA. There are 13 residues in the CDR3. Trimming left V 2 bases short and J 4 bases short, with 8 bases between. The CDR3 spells CASSLSRVTEAFF. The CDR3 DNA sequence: TGTGCCAGCAGCTTATCTAGGGTCACTGAAGCTTTCTTT.

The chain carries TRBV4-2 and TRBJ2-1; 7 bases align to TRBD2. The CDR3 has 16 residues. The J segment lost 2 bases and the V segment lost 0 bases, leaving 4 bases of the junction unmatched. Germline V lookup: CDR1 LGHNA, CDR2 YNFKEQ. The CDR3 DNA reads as TGTGCCAGCAGCCAAGAGGGGGGGGTCCCCTACAATGAGCAGTTCTTC. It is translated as CASSQEGGVPYNEQFF.

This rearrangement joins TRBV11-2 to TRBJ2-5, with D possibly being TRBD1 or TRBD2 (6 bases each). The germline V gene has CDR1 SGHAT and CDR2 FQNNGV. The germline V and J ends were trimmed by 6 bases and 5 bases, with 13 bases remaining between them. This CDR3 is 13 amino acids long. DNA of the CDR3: TGTGCCAGCAGGGTGGGGGGCGGTGAGACCCAGTACTTC. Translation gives CASRVGGGETQYF.

The CDR3 here is CASMNRGSNQPQHF. The CDR3 DNA is TGTGCCAGCATGAACAGGGGCAGCAATCAGCCCCAGCATTTT. The chain carries TRBV6-5 and TRBJ1-5; 7 nucleotides agree with TRBD1. There are 14 residues in the CDR3. V shed 7 bases and J 1 base; nucleotides not matched to a gene: 4. Germline V CDR1 and CDR2: MNHEY, SVGAGI.

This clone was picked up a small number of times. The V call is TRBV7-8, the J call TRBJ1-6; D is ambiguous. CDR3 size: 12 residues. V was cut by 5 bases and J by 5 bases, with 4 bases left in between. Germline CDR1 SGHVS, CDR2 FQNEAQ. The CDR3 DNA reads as TGTGCCAGCAGCGCTGATAATTCACCCCTCCACTTT. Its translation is CASSADNSPLHF.

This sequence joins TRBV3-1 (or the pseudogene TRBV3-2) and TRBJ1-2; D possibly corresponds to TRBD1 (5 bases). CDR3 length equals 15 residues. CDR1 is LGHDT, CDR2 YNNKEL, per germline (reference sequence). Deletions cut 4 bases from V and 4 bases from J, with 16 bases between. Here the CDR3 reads CASSPDISPLYGYTF. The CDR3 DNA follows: TGTGCCAGCAGCCCGGACATAAGCCCCCTCTATGGCTACACCTTC.

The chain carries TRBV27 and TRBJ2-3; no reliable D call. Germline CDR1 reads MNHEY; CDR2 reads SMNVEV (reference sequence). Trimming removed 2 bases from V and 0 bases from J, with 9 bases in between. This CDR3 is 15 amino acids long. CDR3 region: CASSLVADSTDTQYF. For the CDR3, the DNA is TGTGCCAGCAGTTTAGTGGCAGACAGCACAGATACGCAGTATTTT.

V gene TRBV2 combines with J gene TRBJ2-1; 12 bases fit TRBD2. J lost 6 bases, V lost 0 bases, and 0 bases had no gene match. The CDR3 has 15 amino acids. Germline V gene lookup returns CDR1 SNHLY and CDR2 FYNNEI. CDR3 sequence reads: CASSEAGLAGNEQFF. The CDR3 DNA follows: TGTGCCAGCAGTGAAGCGGGACTAGCGGGCAATGAGCAGTTCTTC.

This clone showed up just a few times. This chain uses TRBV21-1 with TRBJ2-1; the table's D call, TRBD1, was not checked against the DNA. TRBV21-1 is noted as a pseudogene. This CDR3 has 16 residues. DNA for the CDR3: TGTGCCAGCAGCAAAGCGGGACAGGGGGCGTACAATGAGCAGTTCTTC. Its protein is CASSKAGQGAYNEQFF.

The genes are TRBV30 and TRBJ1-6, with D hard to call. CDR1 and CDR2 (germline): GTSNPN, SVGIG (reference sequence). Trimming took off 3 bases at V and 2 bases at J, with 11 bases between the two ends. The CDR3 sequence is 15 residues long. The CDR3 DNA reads TGTGCCTGGAGCGGGAGCGGCACCTATAATTCACCCCTCCACTTT. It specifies CAWSGSGTYNSPLHF.

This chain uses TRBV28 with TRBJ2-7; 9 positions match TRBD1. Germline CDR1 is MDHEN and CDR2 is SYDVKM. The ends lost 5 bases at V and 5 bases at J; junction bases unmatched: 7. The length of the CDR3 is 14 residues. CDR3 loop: CASSHRDRADEQYF. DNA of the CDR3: TGTGCCAGCAGTCACCGGGACAGGGCTGACGAGCAGTACTTC.